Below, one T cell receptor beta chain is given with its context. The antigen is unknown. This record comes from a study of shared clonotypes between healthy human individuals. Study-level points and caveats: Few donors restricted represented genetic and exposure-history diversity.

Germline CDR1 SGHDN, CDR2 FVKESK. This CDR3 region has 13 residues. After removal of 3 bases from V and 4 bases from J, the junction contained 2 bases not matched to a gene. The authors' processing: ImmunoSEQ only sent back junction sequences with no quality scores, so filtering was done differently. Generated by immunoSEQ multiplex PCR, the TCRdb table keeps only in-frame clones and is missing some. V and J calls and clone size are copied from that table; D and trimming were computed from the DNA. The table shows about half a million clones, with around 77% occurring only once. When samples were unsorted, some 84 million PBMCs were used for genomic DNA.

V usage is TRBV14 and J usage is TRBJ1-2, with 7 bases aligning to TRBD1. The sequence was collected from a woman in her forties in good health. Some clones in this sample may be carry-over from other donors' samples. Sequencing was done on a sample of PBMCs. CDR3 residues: CASSQTGSYGYTF. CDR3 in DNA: TGTGCCAGCAGCCAGACAGGGAGCTATGGCTACACCTTC.